A selection of T cell receptor beta chains follows, all from one sample in a study of cytomegalovirus exposure and HLA in healthy donors. Profiling relied on immunoSEQ multiplex PCR, and the TCRdb table lists in-frame clones only, not all of them. Seen here are some 110,000 clones, roughly 13% observed once, and the top ten hold approximately 15%. The sequenced sample was PBMCs. The origin of the receptors is a man in his forties in good health and CMV-seropositive. Each CDR3 is given with its conserved first and last residue. Each record gives: clone size, D gene, J gene, V gene, CDR3 protein, CDR3 DNA. A D gene is named only where the DNA matches it firmly. Clone size is shown for a subset of rows, as once, few, many or a class of expanded clone.

clone size: few
D gene: -
J gene: TRBJ2-1
V gene: TRBV27
CDR3 protein: CASSTFTMHEQFF
CDR3 DNA: TGTGCCAGCAGTACGTTCACTATGCATGAGCAGTTCTTC

clone size: -
D gene: -
J gene: TRBJ2-1
V gene: TRBV6-5
CDR3 protein: CASSYTGLTYNEQFF
CDR3 DNA: TGTGCCAGCAGTTACACGGGACTGACGTACAATGAGCAGTTCTTC

clone size: few
D gene: TRBD2
J gene: TRBJ2-3
V gene: TRBV27
CDR3 protein: CATQLAGTDTQYF
CDR3 DNA: TGTGCCACACAACTAGCGGGCACAGATACGCAGTATTTT

clone size: few
D gene: -
J gene: TRBJ2-7
V gene: TRBV7-9
CDR3 protein: CASIGSVNIQEQYF
CDR3 DNA: TGTGCCAGCATAGGCAGCGTTAACATCCAGGAGCAGTACTTC

clone size: few
D gene: -
J gene: TRBJ1-1
V gene: TRBV28
CDR3 protein: CASSRVTEAFF
CDR3 DNA: TGTGCCAGCAGTCGAGTCACTGAAGCTTTCTTT

clone size: -
D gene: TRBD1
J gene: TRBJ1-4
V gene: TRBV6-6
CDR3 protein: CASSYGDSNEKLFF
CDR3 DNA: TGTGCCAGCAGTTACGGGGACAGTAATGAAAAACTGTTTTTT

clone size: few
D gene: TRBD1
J gene: TRBJ2-2
V gene: TRBV7-2
CDR3 protein: CASSRSRTGRFGELFF
CDR3 DNA: TGTGCCAGCAGCCGCAGCCGGACAGGGCGGTTCGGGGAGCTGTTTTTT

clone size: -
D gene: -
J gene: TRBJ2-7
V gene: TRBV27
CDR3 protein: CASSFPRPGSGGF
CDR3 DNA: TGTGCCAGCAGTTTCCCCCGCCCTGGTTCCGGAGGCTTC

clone size: -
D gene: -
J gene: TRBJ1-2
V gene: TRBV7-2
CDR3 protein: CASSLETVAGGYTF
CDR3 DNA: TGTGCCAGCAGCTTAGAAACGGTGGCGGGTGGCTACACCTTC

clone size: -
D gene: TRBD2
J gene: TRBJ2-4
V gene: TRBV9
CDR3 protein: CASSGGLAGTGNIQYF
CDR3 DNA: TGTGCCAGCAGCGGGGGACTAGCGGGGACCGGGAACATTCAGTACTTC

clone size: -
D gene: TRBD1
J gene: TRBJ1-5
V gene: TRBV19
CDR3 protein: CASSIAGTASNQPQHF
CDR3 DNA: TGTGCCAGTAGTATAGCGGGGACAGCAAGCAATCAGCCCCAGCATTTT

clone size: few
D gene: TRBD2
J gene: TRBJ2-3
V gene: TRBV18
CDR3 protein: CASSRFGGREADTQYF
CDR3 DNA: TGTGCCAGCTCCCGATTTGGCGGGAGGGAGGCAGATACGCAGTATTTT

clone size: -
D gene: -
J gene: TRBJ2-1
V gene: TRBV6-1
CDR3 protein: CASSESSAYNEQFF
CDR3 DNA: TGTGCCAGCAGTGAAAGTTCAGCCTACAATGAGCAGTTCTTC

clone size: -
D gene: -
J gene: TRBJ1-4
V gene: TRBV21-1
CDR3 protein: CASLLVDRVLNEKLFF
CDR3 DNA: TGTGCCAGCCTGTTGGTAGACAGGGTCCTCAATGAAAAACTGTTTTTT

clone size: few
D gene: -
J gene: TRBJ2-2
V gene: TRBV7-2
CDR3 protein: CASIRAPRYTGELFF
CDR3 DNA: TGTGCCAGCATCCGAGCGCCAAGGTACACCGGGGAGCTGTTTTTT

clone size: -
D gene: TRBD1
J gene: TRBJ1-2
V gene: TRBV19
CDR3 protein: CASVLRTGGINYGYTF
CDR3 DNA: TGTGCCAGTGTATTGCGGACAGGGGGAATCAACTATGGCTACACCTTC

clone size: -
D gene: TRBD1
J gene: TRBJ2-4
V gene: TRBV18
CDR3 protein: CASSPETGLNIQYF
CDR3 DNA: TGTGCCAGCTCACCGGAGACAGGGCTGAACATTCAGTACTTC

clone size: -
D gene: -
J gene: TRBJ1-2
V gene: TRBV6-1
CDR3 protein: CASSEGMRLYGYTF
CDR3 DNA: TGTGCCAGCAGTGAAGGTATGAGACTCTATGGCTACACCTTC

clone size: few
D gene: TRBD1
J gene: TRBJ1-3
V gene: TRBV5-6
CDR3 protein: CASSLGTGRSGNTIYF
CDR3 DNA: TGTGCCAGCAGCTTGGGGACAGGGCGCTCTGGAAACACCATATATTTT

clone size: -
D gene: TRBD1
J gene: TRBJ2-7
V gene: TRBV19
CDR3 protein: CASSMGQLYEQYF
CDR3 DNA: TGTGCCAGTAGTATGGGACAGTTATACGAGCAGTACTTC

clone size: -
D gene: TRBD1
J gene: TRBJ2-1
V gene: TRBV27
CDR3 protein: CATRLGQGAGEQFF
CDR3 DNA: TGTGCCACCAGACTGGGACAGGGGGCTGGTGAGCAGTTCTTC

clone size: few
D gene: -
J gene: TRBJ1-1
V gene: TRBV2
CDR3 protein: CASRAEMNTEAFF
CDR3 DNA: TGTGCCAGCAGGGCAGAAATGAACACTGAAGCTTTCTTT

clone size: few
D gene: -
J gene: TRBJ2-2
V gene: TRBV11-2
CDR3 protein: CASSSFWGDTGELFF
CDR3 DNA: TGTGCCAGCAGCTCGTTCTGGGGGGACACCGGGGAGCTGTTTTTT

clone size: -
D gene: -
J gene: TRBJ1-2
V gene: TRBV28
CDR3 protein: CASSEFTGNYGYTF
CDR3 DNA: TGTGCCAGCAGCGAGTTTACGGGGAACTATGGCTACACCTTC

clone size: -
D gene: TRBD1
J gene: TRBJ2-7
V gene: TRBV6-1
CDR3 protein: CASSEWGTGPYEQYF
CDR3 DNA: TGTGCCAGCAGTGAATGGGGGACAGGGCCCTACGAGCAGTACTTC

clone size: few
D gene: -
J gene: TRBJ2-4
V gene: TRBV10-1
CDR3 protein: CARRGTPRAKNIQYF
CDR3 DNA: TGCGCCAGACGGGGTACCCCTCGAGCCAAAAACATTCAGTACTTC